The 32 T cell receptor beta chains presented below share a single source sample, sequenced in a study of T cell responses to AZD1222 COVID-19 vaccine. The repertoire was sequenced with immunoSEQ multiplex PCR; TCRdb's copy has only in-frame clones and lacks some. The sample lists around 52,000 clones, around 85% occurring once. The material sequenced was peripheral blood, taken on day 0 of AZD1222 vaccination. Receptors were obtained from an adult in good health.

The chain is built from TRBV27 and TRBJ1-5; the D is unclear. In germline, CDR1 is MNHEY, CDR2 SMNVEV (reference sequence). Trimming stripped 1 base from V and 7 bases from J, with 14 bases between. There are 15 residues in the CDR3. CDR3 region: CASSLFGVEGQPQHF. The CDR3, as DNA: TGTGCCAGCAGTTTATTTGGGGTCGAGGGACAGCCCCAGCATTTT.

The J gene is TRBJ2-3, the V gene TRBV9; a weak D match, TRBD2 (6 bases). This CDR3 is 16 amino acids long. Germline CDR1 and CDR2: SGDLS and YYNGEE. V gave up 4 bases and J gave up 2 bases, with 17 bases separating them. The CDR3: CASSSISSGDTDTQYF. As DNA, the CDR3 is TGTGCCAGCAGCTCAATTAGTAGCGGAGACACAGATACGCAGTATTTT.

The V and J genes are TRBV30 and TRBJ1-5; D is uncertain. The CDR3 extends over 13 amino acids. V was clipped by 3 bases and J by 6 bases, with 12 bases between them. From germline, CDR1 is GTSNPN and CDR2 SVGIG (reference sequence). CDR3: CAWRRTAGQPQHF. As DNA, the CDR3 is TGTGCCTGGAGAAGGACCGCAGGTCAGCCCCAGCATTTT.

This chain connects TRBV4-1 to TRBJ2-4; D is undetermined. V gave up 3 bases and J gave up 0 bases, with 12 bases separating them. Germline V gene data show CDR1 as MGHRA and CDR2 as YSYEKL. This CDR3 has 16 residues. CDR3 coding DNA: TGCGCCAGCAGCCACCTAAAGGGTTCAGCCAAAAACATTCAGTACTTC. Translated: CASSHLKGSAKNIQYF.

In the case of this clone: A read error may account for a junction end that differs from germline. This chain uses TRBV6-2 or TRBV6-3 with TRBJ1-6; the D gene is possibly TRBD1 (6 bases). CDR3 length equals 13 residues. Germline-derived CDR1 and CDR2 are MNHEY and SVGEGT. CDR3 DNA: TGTGCCAGCAGTTATAACTCGGACAGACTACGTGACTTT. This sequence encodes CASSYNSDRLRDF.

V usage is TRBV27 and J usage is TRBJ2-1; 13 bases line up with TRBD2. The germline gives CDR1 MNHEY, CDR2 SMNVEV (reference sequence). V shed 10 bases, J shed 10 bases, and the junction held 7 bases outside the gene matches. The CDR3 totals 13 residues. The CDR3 DNA reads as TGTGCCACGGGACTAGCGGGAAGAAGGGAGCAGTTCTTC. It specifies CATGLAGRREQFF.

This rearrangement joins TRBV6-5 to TRBJ1-4; tentative D call: TRBD1 (6 bases). Trimming took 2 bases from V and 13 from J, leaving 11 bases between them. Germline lookup yields CDR1 MNHEY and CDR2 SVGAGI. This CDR3 is 12 amino acids long. The CDR3 coding sequence is TGTGCCAGCAGTTACGAGGACAGAGGACTGTTTTTT. It specifies CASSYEDRGLFF.

J is TRBJ2-7 and V is TRBV19; 8 bases line up with TRBD1. This CDR3 is 14 amino acids long. After removal of 8 bases from V and 6 bases from J, the junction contained 12 bases not matched to a gene. The germline V gene encodes CDR1 LNHDA and CDR2 SQIVND (reference sequence). The CDR3 loop is CASHPGTGGREQYF. The CDR3 DNA reads as TGTGCCAGTCACCCCGGGACAGGTGGGCGCGAGCAGTACTTC.

CDR3 loop: CAWKGGRNTEAFF. CDR3 DNA sequence: TGTGCCTGGAAGGGGGGCAGGAACACTGAAGCTTTCTTT. The chain uses TRBV30 and TRBJ1-1, with D possibly TRBD1 on 6 matching bases. Trimming cost V 4 bases and J 1 base, with 10 bases left between them. From germline, CDR1 is GTSNPN and CDR2 SVGIG (reference sequence). This CDR3 comprises 13 residues.

J is TRBJ1-1 and V is TRBV29-1, with a weak D call TRBD1 (5 bases). This CDR3 spans 11 amino acids. Germline CDR1 is SQVTM and CDR2 is ANQGSEA. This CDR3 is CRGGQGTEAFF. The CDR3 region has the DNA TGCAGGGGAGGGCAGGGCACTGAAGCTTTCTTT.

The chain employs TRBV28 and TRBJ2-4, with TRBD2 identical over 12 bases. CDR3 size: 15 residues. The trim removed 5 bases at V and 15 bases at J, leaving 14 bases unmatched. Germline V gives CDR1 MDHEN, CDR2 SYDVKM. In nucleotides, the CDR3 is TGTGCCAGCAGTCCGGCCGGACTAGCGGGATCATCTTGGTACTTC. It translates to CASSPAGLAGSSWYF.

The genes are TRBV14 and TRBJ2-4; possibly TRBD1 for D (5 bases). There are 17 residues in the CDR3. The V end lost 1 base, the J end lost 6 bases, and 19 bases lay between the germline ends. Germline CDR1 is SGHDN and CDR2 is FVKESK. CDR3: CASSQVARVATRNIQYF. CDR3 DNA sequence: TGTGCCAGCAGCCAAGTAGCCAGGGTGGCGACCAGAAACATTCAGTACTTC.

The genes are TRBV6-1 and TRBJ1-2; D remains unclear. Trimming left V 1 base short and J 4 bases short, with 1 base between. The CDR3 has 11 amino acids. The germline V gene encodes CDR1 MNHNS and CDR2 SASEGT. The CDR3 DNA reads as TGTGCCAGCAGTGAAGGCTATGGCTACACCTTC. As protein: CASSEGYGYTF.

The gene calls are TRBV4-1 and TRBJ1-1, with D possibly matching TRBD1 (5 bases). Between the trimmed V and J ends, which lost 1 base and 0 bases, there was a span of 9 bases. Germline CDR1 MGHRA, CDR2 YSYEKL. CDR3 length: 15 residues. This chain's CDR3 is CASSQGRGLNTEAFF. The DNA for the CDR3 is TGCGCCAGCAGCCAAGGTAGGGGACTGAACACTGAAGCTTTCTTT.

V usage is TRBV7-8 and J usage is TRBJ2-7, with a tentative D call TRBD2 (5 bases). CDR1 SGHVS and CDR2 FQNEAQ come from the germline V gene. V was cut by 5 bases and J by 2 bases, with 13 bases left in between. The length of the CDR3 is 14 residues. CDR3 amino acids: CASSLGRIAYEQYF. In DNA, the CDR3 is TGTGCCAGCAGCCTGGGGAGAATTGCCTACGAGCAGTACTTC.

The chain combines TRBV5-1 with TRBJ2-1; 13 nucleotides line up with TRBD2. The CDR3 is 17 amino acids. J gave up 6 bases and V 0 bases, and 6 bases lay outside the gene matches. The germline CDR1 and CDR2 sequences are SGHRS and YFSETQ. The CDR3 loop is CASSLDGLAGVGNEQFF. The CDR3 DNA sequence: TGCGCCAGCAGCTTGGACGGACTAGCGGGAGTGGGCAATGAGCAGTTCTTC.

The V call is TRBV19, the J call TRBJ1-2; possibly TRBD1 for D (5 bases). V shed 6 bases and J shed 7 bases, with 12 bases lying between them. This CDR3 is built from 12 residues. The germline gives CDR1 LNHDA, CDR2 SQIVND (reference sequence). The DNA for the CDR3 is TGTGCCAGTAGAGGTGGGGCGCTTGGCTACACCTTC. Translating it yields CASRGGALGYTF.

Concerning this clone itself: Other DNA variants within this sample encode the same CDR3. The chain has TRBV27 and TRBJ1-2; 9 nucleotides line up with TRBD1. V was clipped by 4 bases and J by 2 bases; unmatched bases: 5. The CDR3 runs 15 residues. Germline V gene data show CDR1 as MNHEY and CDR2 as SMNVEV (reference sequence). CDR3 in DNA: TGTGCCAGCAGTTCTACAGGGGGCGGAAACTATGGCTACACCTTC. It yields the protein CASSSTGGGNYGYTF.

The V call is TRBV2, the J call TRBJ1-4; 7 bases agree with TRBD1. The CDR3 is made up of 15 amino acids. Germline-derived CDR1 and CDR2 are SNHLY and FYNNEI. V lost 5 bases to trimming and J lost 4 bases; unmatched junction nucleotides: 7. As DNA, the CDR3 is TGTGCCAGCAGTCCCCAGACAGGGTATAATGAAAAACTGTTTTTT. It is translated as CASSPQTGYNEKLFF.

This chain connects TRBV11-2 to TRBJ1-5; TRBD1 is a possible D gene (5 bases). Germline loops: CDR1 SGHAT, CDR2 FQNNGV. V lost 3 bases and J 5 bases, leaving 8 bases between the germline ends. The CDR3 is 13 amino acids. The CDR3 DNA follows: TGTGCCAGCAGCTTCGGGACTGATCAGCCCCAGCATTTT. Its protein is CASSFGTDQPQHF.

The chain recombines TRBV4-2 with TRBJ2-7; 10 nucleotides agree with TRBD2. CDR1 and CDR2 (germline): LGHNA, YNFKEQ. V was clipped by 4 bases and J by 0 bases; unmatched bases: 3. The CDR3 covers 15 residues. The CDR3 loop reads CASSPGTSASYEQYF. Written as DNA, the CDR3 is TGTGCCAGCAGCCCCGGGACTAGCGCCTCCTACGAGCAGTACTTC.

This clone is termed medium-sized (0.01 to 0.1%). The chain carries TRBV6-4 and TRBJ2-3; D is possibly TRBD2 (5 bases). Germline V gene sequence: CDR1 MRHNA, CDR2 SNTAGT. V lost 0 bases to trimming and J lost 0 bases, with 7 bases between them. The CDR3 consists of 15 residues. The CDR3 protein is CASSDSGGSTDTQYF. Here the CDR3 DNA reads TGTGCCAGCAGTGACTCGGGCGGGAGCACAGATACGCAGTATTTT.

The chain uses TRBV27 and TRBJ1-5, with unresolved D. The V gene lost 2 bases and the J gene lost 2 bases, with 19 bases spanning the gap. The CDR3 is made up of 18 amino acids. The germline V gene encodes CDR1 MNHEY and CDR2 SMNVEV (reference sequence). The CDR3 loop is CASSLVPTRPGGNQPQHF. The CDR3 nucleotides read TGTGCCAGCAGTTTAGTACCAACCCGACCTGGGGGCAATCAGCCCCAGCATTTT.

The chain employs TRBV7-2 and TRBJ1-3; TRBD1 matches 9 bases. CDR3 length: 16 residues. J gave up 4 bases and V 5 bases, and 9 bases lay outside the gene matches. In germline, CDR1 is SGHTA, CDR2 FQGNSA. In nucleotides, the CDR3 is TGTGCCAGCAGCCTCTACAGGGGGCTCGTAGGAAACACCATATATTTT. Its translation is CASSLYRGLVGNTIYF. Using reference TRBV7-2 and TRBJ1-3 for the parts outside the CDR3, the full variable domain is GAGVSQSPSNKVTEKGKDVELRCDPISGHTALYWYRQSLGQGLEFLIYFQGNSAPDKSGLPSDRFSAERTGGSVSTLTIQRTQQEDSAVYLCASSLYRGLVGNTIYFGEGSWLTVV.

This chain links TRBV7-3 with TRBJ1-2; tentatively, D is TRBD1 (5 bases). CDR1 and CDR2 (germline): SGHTA, FQGTGA. Between the trimmed V and J ends, which lost 1 base and 6 bases, there was a span of 9 bases. This CDR3 is built from 13 residues. CDR3 amino acids: CASSLMGGNGYTF. CDR3 DNA sequence: TGTGCCAGCAGCTTAATGGGGGGAAATGGCTACACCTTC.

This clone was recorded once. The CDR3 region has the DNA TGTGCCTGGAGTTCGGGACTAGCAGAATACAATGAGCAGTTCTTC. It is translated as CAWSSGLAEYNEQFF. J is TRBJ2-1 and V is TRBV30, with 9 bases that match TRBD2. This CDR3 region has 15 residues. From germline, CDR1 is GTSNPN and CDR2 SVGIG (reference sequence). The trim removed 2 bases at V and 4 bases at J, leaving 6 bases unmatched.

This rearrangement joins TRBV7-3 to TRBJ1-5; 9 positions match TRBD1. The CDR3 spans 13 residues. Germline-derived CDR1 and CDR2 are SGHTA and FQGTGA. After removal of 2 bases from V and 13 bases from J, the junction contained 6 bases not matched to a gene. CDR3 in DNA: TGTGCCAGCAGCTTAGCTCGGGACAGGGATCAGCATTTT. Its translation is CASSLARDRDQHF.

By sample fraction, this clone is medium-sized. V usage is TRBV7-9 and J usage is TRBJ1-1; no definite D call. The ends were cut back, 5 bases at V and 0 bases at J, with 13 bases in the middle. Germline values: CDR1 SEHNR, CDR2 FQNEAQ (reference sequence). The CDR3 has 15 amino acids. The CDR3 loop reads CASSPFRSMNTEAFF. In DNA form, the CDR3 reads TGTGCCAGCAGCCCGTTTCGGTCTATGAACACTGAAGCTTTCTTT.

This rearrangement joins TRBV7-8 to TRBJ2-4; no clear D. The V and J ends lost 3 bases and 0 bases respectively, with 15 bases between them. The CDR3 is made up of 17 amino acids. Germline V gives CDR1 SGHVS, CDR2 FQNEAQ. CDR3 amino acids: CASSLGVGILAKNIQYF. The CDR3 nucleotides are TGTGCCAGCAGCTTGGGCGTAGGGATCCTAGCCAAAAACATTCAGTACTTC.

The chain links TRBV30 to TRBJ2-1; 7 bases agree with TRBD1. Germline V gives CDR1 GTSNPN, CDR2 SVGIG (reference sequence). With V trimmed by 3 bases and J by 2 bases, 13 bases remained unmatched. The CDR3 is 17 amino acids. As DNA, the CDR3 is TGTGCCTGGAGAGCGAGGTTCCGACAGGGACCCTACAATGAGCAGTTCTTC. Protein sequence: CAWRARFRQGPYNEQFF.

V usage is TRBV11-2 and J usage is TRBJ1-2; TRBD1 is a possible D gene (5 bases). The CDR3 contains 16 residues. Germline-derived CDR1 and CDR2 are SGHAT and FQNNGV. Trimming took off 5 bases at V and 0 bases at J, with 16 bases between the two ends. The CDR3 reads CASSVGFLGANYGYTF. DNA for the CDR3: TGTGCCAGCAGCGTCGGCTTTCTGGGGGCTAACTATGGCTACACCTTC.

This chain joins TRBV28 and TRBJ1-2; possibly TRBD1 for D (5 bases). This CDR3 comprises 14 residues. With 5 bases removed from V and 0 bases from J, the gap between germline ends came to 10 bases. Germline values: CDR1 MDHEN, CDR2 SYDVKM. The CDR3 loop reads CASSLDRANYGYTF. The CDR3 DNA follows: TGTGCCAGCAGTCTCGACAGAGCTAACTATGGCTACACCTTC.